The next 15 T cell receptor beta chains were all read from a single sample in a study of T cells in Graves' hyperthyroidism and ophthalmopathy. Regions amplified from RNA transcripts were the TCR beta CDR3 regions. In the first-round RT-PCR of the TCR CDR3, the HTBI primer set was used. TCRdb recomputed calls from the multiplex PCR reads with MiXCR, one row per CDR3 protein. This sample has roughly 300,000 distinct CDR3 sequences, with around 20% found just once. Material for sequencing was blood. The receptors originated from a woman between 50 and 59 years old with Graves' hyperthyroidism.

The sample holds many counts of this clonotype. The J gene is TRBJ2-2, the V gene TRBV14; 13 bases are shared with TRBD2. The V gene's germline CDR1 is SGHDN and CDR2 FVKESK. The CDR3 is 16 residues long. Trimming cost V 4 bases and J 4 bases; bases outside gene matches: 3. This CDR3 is CASSRLAGGGTGELFF. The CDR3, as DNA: TGTGCCAGCAGCCGACTAGCGGGGGGAGGCACCGGGGAGCTGTTTTTT.

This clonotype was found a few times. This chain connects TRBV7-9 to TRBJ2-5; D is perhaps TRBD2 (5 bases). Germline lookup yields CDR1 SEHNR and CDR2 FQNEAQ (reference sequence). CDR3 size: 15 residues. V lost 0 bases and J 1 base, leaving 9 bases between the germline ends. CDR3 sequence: CASSLARAVQETQYF. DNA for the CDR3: TGTGCCAGCAGCTTAGCGCGGGCGGTCCAAGAGACCCAGTACTTC.

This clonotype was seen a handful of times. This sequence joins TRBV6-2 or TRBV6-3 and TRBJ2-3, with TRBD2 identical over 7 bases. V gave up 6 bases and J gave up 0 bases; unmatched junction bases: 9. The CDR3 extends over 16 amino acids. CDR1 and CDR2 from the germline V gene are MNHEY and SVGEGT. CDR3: CASRGRAGISTDTQYF. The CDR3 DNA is TGTGCCAGCAGAGGTCGAGCGGGGATTAGCACAGATACGCAGTATTTT.

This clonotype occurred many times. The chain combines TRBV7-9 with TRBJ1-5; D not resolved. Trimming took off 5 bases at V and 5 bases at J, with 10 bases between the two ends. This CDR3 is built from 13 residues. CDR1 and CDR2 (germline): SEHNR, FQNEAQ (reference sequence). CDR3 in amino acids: CASSPARDQPQHF. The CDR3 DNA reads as TGTGCCAGCAGCCCCGCGAGGGATCAGCCCCAGCATTTT.

CDR3 sequence reads: CASSPHIDRAGANVLTF. CDR3 DNA: TGTGCCAGCAGCCCACACATTGACAGGGCTGGGGCCAACGTCCTGACTTTC. The chain links TRBV7-8 to TRBJ2-6; 7 bases line up with TRBD1. CDR3 length: 17 residues. V trimming: 5 bases; J trimming: 2 bases; junction bases outside the gene matches: 9. CDR1 is SGHVS, CDR2 FQNEAQ, per germline.

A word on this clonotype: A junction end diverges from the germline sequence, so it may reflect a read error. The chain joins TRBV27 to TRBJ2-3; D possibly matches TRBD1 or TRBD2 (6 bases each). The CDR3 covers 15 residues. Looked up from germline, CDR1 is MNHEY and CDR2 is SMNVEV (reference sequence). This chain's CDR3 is CASSFSGRDTDSQYF. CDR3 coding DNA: TGTGCCAGCAGTTTTTCAGGGCGGGACACAGATTCGCAGTATTTT.

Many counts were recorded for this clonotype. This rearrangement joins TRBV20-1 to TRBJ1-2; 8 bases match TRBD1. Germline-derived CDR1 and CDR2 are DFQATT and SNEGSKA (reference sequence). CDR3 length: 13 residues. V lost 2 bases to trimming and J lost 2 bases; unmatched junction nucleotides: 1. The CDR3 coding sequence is TGCAGTGCTAGAACAGGGGGGAACTATGGCTACACCTTC. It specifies CSARTGGNYGYTF.

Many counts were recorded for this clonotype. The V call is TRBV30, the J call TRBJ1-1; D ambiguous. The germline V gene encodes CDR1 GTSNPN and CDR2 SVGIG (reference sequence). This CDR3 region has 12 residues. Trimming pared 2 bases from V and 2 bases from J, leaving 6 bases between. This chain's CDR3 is CAWSIENTEAFF. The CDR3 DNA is TGTGCCTGGAGTATAGAAAACACTGAAGCTTTCTTT.

CDR3 residues: CASSLATPSGYEQYF. The CDR3 DNA reads as TGTGCCAGCAGCTTAGCGACCCCATCAGGATACGAGCAGTACTTC. The chain is built from TRBV7-2 and TRBJ2-7, with D uncertain. The CDR3 spans 15 residues. Germline V gene lookup returns CDR1 SGHTA and CDR2 FQGNSA. Trimming took off 0 bases at V and 4 bases at J, with 13 bases between the two ends.

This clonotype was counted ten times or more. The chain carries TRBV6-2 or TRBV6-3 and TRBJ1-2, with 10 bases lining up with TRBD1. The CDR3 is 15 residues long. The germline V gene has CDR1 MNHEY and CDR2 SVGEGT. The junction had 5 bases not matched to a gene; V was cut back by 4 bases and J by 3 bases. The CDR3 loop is CASSSRGQGDYGYTF. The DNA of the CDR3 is TGTGCCAGCAGTTCCCGAGGACAGGGGGACTATGGCTACACCTTC.

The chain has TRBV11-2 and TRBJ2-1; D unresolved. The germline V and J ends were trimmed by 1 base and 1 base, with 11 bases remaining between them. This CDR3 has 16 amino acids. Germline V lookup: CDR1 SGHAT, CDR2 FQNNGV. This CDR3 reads CASSLGRRSSYNEQFF. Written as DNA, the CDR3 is TGTGCCAGCAGCTTAGGTCGGCGGTCATCCTACAATGAGCAGTTCTTC. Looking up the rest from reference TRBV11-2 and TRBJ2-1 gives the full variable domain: EAGVAQSPRYKIIEKRQSVAFWCNPISGHATLYWYQQILGQGPKLLIQFQNNGVVDDSQLPKDRFSAERLKGVDSTLKIQPAKLEDSAVYLCASSLGRRSSYNEQFFGPGTRLTVL.

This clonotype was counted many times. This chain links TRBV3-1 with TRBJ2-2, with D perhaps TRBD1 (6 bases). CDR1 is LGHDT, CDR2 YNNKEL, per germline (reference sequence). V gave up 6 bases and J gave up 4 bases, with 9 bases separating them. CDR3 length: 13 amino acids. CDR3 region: CASSRRGTGELFF. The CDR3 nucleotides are TGTGCCAGCAGTCGCAGGGGCACCGGGGAGCTGTTTTTT.

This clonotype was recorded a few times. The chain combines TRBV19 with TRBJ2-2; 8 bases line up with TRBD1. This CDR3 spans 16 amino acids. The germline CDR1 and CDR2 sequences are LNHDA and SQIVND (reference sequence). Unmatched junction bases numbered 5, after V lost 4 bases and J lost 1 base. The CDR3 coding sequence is TGTGCCAGTAGTACCCAGGACAGGGTGAACACCGGGGAGCTGTTTTTT. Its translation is CASSTQDRVNTGELFF. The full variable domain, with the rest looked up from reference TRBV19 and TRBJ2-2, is DGGITQSPKYLFRKEGQNVTLSCEQNLNHDAMYWYRQDPGQGLRLIYYSQIVNDFQKGDIAEGYSVSREKKESFPLTVTSAQKNPTAFYLCASSTQDRVNTGELFFGEGSRLTVL.

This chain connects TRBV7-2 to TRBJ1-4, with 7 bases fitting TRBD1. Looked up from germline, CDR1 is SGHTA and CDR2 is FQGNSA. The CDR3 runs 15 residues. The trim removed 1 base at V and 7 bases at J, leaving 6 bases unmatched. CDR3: CASSLGQGKSEKLFF. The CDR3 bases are TGTGCCAGCAGCTTAGGACAGGGCAAGAGTGAAAAACTGTTTTTT.

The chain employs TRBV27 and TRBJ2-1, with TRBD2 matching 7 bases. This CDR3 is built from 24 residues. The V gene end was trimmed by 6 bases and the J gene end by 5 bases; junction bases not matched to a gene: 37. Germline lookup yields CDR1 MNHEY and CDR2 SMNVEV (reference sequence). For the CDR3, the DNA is TGTGCCAGCAGGCATGAAAGGGAGGCCTACCCCCGCAAAGTGGGACTATCCTTACACAATGAGCAGTTCTTC. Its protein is CASRHEREAYPRKVGLSLHNEQFF.